The present T cell receptor beta chain was sequenced within a study of patients and donors after allogeneic stem cell transplantation. CDR1 and CDR2 from the germline V gene are MNHNS and SASEGT. The CDR3 is made up of 16 amino acids. V gave up 4 bases and J gave up 3 bases; unmatched junction bases: 6. TCRdb reanalysed the RT-PCR reads using MiXCR and keeps one entry per CDR3 protein. The sample yields some 880,000 distinct CDR3 sequences, approximately 19% seen once. The clonotype comes from a human donor who was either an allogeneic HSCT recipient or a stem cell or donor lymphocyte infusion donor (not recorded which). It is not recorded whose cells these are; they may come from a transplant donor. V usage is TRBV6-1 and J usage is TRBJ2-1; 10 bases fit TRBD2. The specimen was blood, either unsorted or a sorted T cell fraction (not recorded which). This CDR3 reads CASSGLAGHDYNEQFF. The CDR3 DNA sequence: TGTGCCAGCAGTGGACTAGCGGGCCACGACTACAATGAGCAGTTCTTC.